The 15 T cell receptor beta chains in this list originate from one sample, sequenced in a study of shared clonotypes between healthy human individuals. Sequencing used immunoSEQ multiplex PCR; TCRdb keeps in-frame clones, though not all of them. Of roughly 2,500,000 clones in the sample, roughly 93% were seen once. The sequencing sample was made of naive CD4+ T cells from PBMCs. Subset described: CD45RA+ positively selected. The receptors originated from a man younger than 35 in good health. Some clones in this sample may be carry-over from other donors' samples.

This clone showed up just once. The chain couples TRBV7-3 to TRBJ2-5, with 10 bases fitting TRBD1. From germline, CDR1 is SGHTA and CDR2 FQGTGA. The CDR3 is 16 residues long. V dropped 0 bases and J dropped 1; count of bases not matched to a gene: 2. DNA of the CDR3: TGTGCCAGCAGCTTAACAGGACAGGGGGGCCAAGAGACCCAGTACTTC. Its protein product is CASSLTGQGGQETQYF.

The CDR3 loop is CASSRGQGARNEQFF. CDR3 sequence (DNA): TGTGCCAGCAGCCGAGGACAGGGGGCAAGGAATGAGCAGTTCTTC. The chain couples TRBV7-9 to TRBJ2-1; 11 nucleotides agree with TRBD1. From germline, CDR1 is SEHNR and CDR2 FQNEAQ (reference sequence). Trimming cost V 5 bases and J 7 bases; bases outside gene matches: 7. This CDR3 contains 15 residues.

V gene TRBV6-6 combines with J gene TRBJ2-3; tentative D call: TRBD2 (5 bases). This CDR3 is 14 amino acids long. Germline values: CDR1 MNHNY, CDR2 SVGAGI (reference sequence). CDR3 sequence reads: CASGVGPGTDTQYF. CDR3 sequence (DNA): TGTGCTTCCGGGGTAGGGCCGGGCACAGATACGCAGTATTTT.

The chain carries TRBV7-9 and TRBJ1-4, with 9 nucleotides matching TRBD1. The ends lost 3 bases at V and 0 bases at J; junction bases unmatched: 5. The CDR3 runs to 17 residues. Germline V lookup: CDR1 SEHNR, CDR2 FQNEAQ (reference sequence). The CDR3: CASSFRTGVPTNEKLFF. The CDR3 nucleotides read TGTGCCAGCAGCTTCCGGACAGGGGTACCAACTAATGAAAAACTGTTTTTT.

Of note for this clone: Distinct nucleotide sequences in the sample also encode this CDR3. The chain combines TRBV28 with TRBJ1-2; D ambiguous. Germline-derived CDR1 and CDR2 are MDHEN and SYDVKM. The ends were cut back, 3 bases at V and 5 bases at J, with 10 bases in the middle. This CDR3 contains 13 residues. The DNA of the CDR3 is TGTGCCAGCAGTTTGGGCCAAGGGTATGGCTACACCTTC. Residues: CASSLGQGYGYTF.

The V and J genes are TRBV27 and TRBJ1-5; TRBD1 matches at 7 bases. The germline gives CDR1 MNHEY, CDR2 SMNVEV (reference sequence). The CDR3 has 15 amino acids. The trim removed 5 bases at V and 0 bases at J, leaving 4 bases unmatched. The CDR3 nucleotides read TGTGCCAGCAGTGCACAGGGGTTTAGCAATCAGCCCCAGCATTTT. Translated, it gives CASSAQGFSNQPQHF.

The chain carries TRBV28 and TRBJ1-2, with no clear D. CDR1 is MDHEN, CDR2 SYDVKM, per germline. The CDR3 totals 11 residues. Trimming removed 7 bases at V and 4 bases at J, with 7 bases between. The DNA of the CDR3 is TGTGCCAGCACCTCAACCTATGGCTACACCTTC. Protein product: CASTSTYGYTF.

The V gene is TRBV23-1, the J gene TRBJ2-2; D assignment may be TRBD1 or TRBD2 (6 bases each). Being an ORF, TRBV23-1 has a function that is uncertain. With 3 bases removed from V and 1 base from J, the gap between germline ends came to 18 bases. This CDR3 contains 18 residues. The DNA of the CDR3 is TGCGCCAGCAGTCATCCGGTGGGGGGCCAGGTGAACACCGGGGAGCTGTTTTTT. Protein: CASSHPVGGQVNTGELFF.

The rearrangement uses TRBV29-1 and TRBJ1-1; tentatively, D is TRBD1 (5 bases). The CDR3 is made up of 13 amino acids. In germline, CDR1 is SQVTM, CDR2 ANQGSEA. V gave up 7 bases and J gave up 2 bases, with 14 bases separating them. CDR3 DNA sequence: TGCAGCGCCGCGGGTGGGGGAAACACTGAAGCTTTCTTT. It translates to CSAAGGGNTEAFF. Looking up the rest from reference TRBV29-1 and TRBJ1-1 gives the full variable domain: SAVISQKPSRDICQRGTSLTIQCQVDSQVTMMFWYRQQPGQSLTLIATANQGSEATYESGFVIDKFPISRPNLTFSTLTVSNMSPEDSSIYLCSAAGGGNTEAFFGQGTRLTVV.

The rearrangement uses TRBV7-8 and TRBJ1-5; maybe TRBD1 (6 bases). CDR3 length equals 15 residues. Trimming stripped 0 bases from V and 3 bases from J, with 9 bases between. Looked up from germline, CDR1 is SGHVS and CDR2 is FQNEAQ. The chain's CDR3 is CASSLAGGLNQPQHF. The CDR3 DNA reads TGTGCCAGCAGCTTAGCGGGGGGCCTCAATCAGCCCCAGCATTTT.

The genes are TRBV6-1 and TRBJ2-3; D is ambiguous. The CDR3 has 12 amino acids. The V end lost 7 bases, the J end lost 4 bases, and 9 bases lay between the germline ends. Germline V gives CDR1 MNHNS, CDR2 SASEGT. CDR3 DNA: TGTGCCAGCACCCCTCCGTCAGATACGCAGTATTTT. It specifies CASTPPSDTQYF.

The chain employs TRBV5-1 and TRBJ2-1, with 8 bases that match TRBD2. Germline CDR1 SGHRS, CDR2 YFSETQ. The CDR3 covers 17 residues. The V and J ends lost 5 bases and 0 bases, in that order; junction bases with no gene match: 10. The CDR3 region is CASRRSAGASSYNEQFF. In nucleotides, the CDR3 is TGCGCCAGCAGGAGATCAGCGGGGGCCAGCTCCTACAATGAGCAGTTCTTC.

The chain couples TRBV30 to TRBJ2-3, with TRBD2 matching over 10 bases. The J segment lost 3 bases and the V segment lost 3 bases, leaving 3 bases of the junction unmatched. There are 14 residues in the CDR3. Germline CDR1 reads GTSNPN; CDR2 reads SVGIG (reference sequence). The CDR3 is CAWSLSGRTDTQYF. CDR3 DNA sequence: TGTGCCTGGAGCCTTAGCGGGAGGACAGATACGCAGTATTTT.

This clone has a single count. This sequence joins TRBV11-2 and TRBJ2-5; 7 nucleotides line up with TRBD1. The germline V gene encodes CDR1 SGHAT and CDR2 FQNNGV. The CDR3 totals 14 residues. V lost 3 bases, J lost 1 base, and 2 bases stayed unmatched. CDR3 DNA sequence: TGTGCCAGCAGCTTCCGACAGGGCCAAGAGACCCAGTACTTC. Protein: CASSFRQGQETQYF.

On this clone itself: The same CDR3 is also encoded by other DNA sequences in this sample. The chain couples TRBV20-1 to TRBJ1-3, with D possibly matching TRBD1 (5 bases). Trimming removed 5 bases at V and 4 bases at J, with 6 bases between. Germline V gene lookup returns CDR1 DFQATT and CDR2 SNEGSKA (reference sequence). The length of the CDR3 is 11 residues. CDR3 sequence (DNA): TGCAGTGCTTCAGGGGGAAACACCATATATTTT. Its protein product is CSASGGNTIYF.